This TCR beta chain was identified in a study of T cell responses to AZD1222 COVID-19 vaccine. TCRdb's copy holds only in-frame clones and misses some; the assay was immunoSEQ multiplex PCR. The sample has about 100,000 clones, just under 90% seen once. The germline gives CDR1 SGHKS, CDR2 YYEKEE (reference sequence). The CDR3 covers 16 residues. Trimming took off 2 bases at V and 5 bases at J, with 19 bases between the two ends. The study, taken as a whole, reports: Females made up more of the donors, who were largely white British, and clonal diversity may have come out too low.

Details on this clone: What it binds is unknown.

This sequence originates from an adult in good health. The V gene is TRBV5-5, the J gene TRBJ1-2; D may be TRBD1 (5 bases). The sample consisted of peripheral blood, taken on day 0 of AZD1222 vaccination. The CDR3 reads CASSFLGGGIGYGYTF. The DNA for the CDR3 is TGTGCCAGCAGCTTTCTTGGGGGAGGGATCGGTTATGGCTACACCTTC.